This T cell receptor beta chain appears in the sequencing data of a study of T cells in Graves' hyperthyroidism and ophthalmopathy. This clonotype occurred a few times. Researchers amplified the TCR beta CDR3 regions from RNA transcripts. The HTBI primer set drove a first-round RT-PCR of the TCR CDR3. TCRdb re-called the multiplex PCR reads through MiXCR, storing one row per CDR3 protein. The sample has approximately 610,000 distinct CDR3 sequences, about 15% seen once; the top ten hold around 4%. Germline V gene sequence: CDR1 LNHDA, CDR2 SQIVND (reference sequence). The length of the CDR3 is 18 residues. Trimming pared 5 bases from V and 4 bases from J, leaving 21 bases between.

This chain links TRBV19 with TRBJ2-6, with D perhaps given as TRBD1 or TRBD2 (5 bases each). Sequencing was performed on blood. This receptor was obtained from a woman in her thirties or forties with Graves' ophthalmopathy. The CDR3, as DNA: TGTGCCAGTAGTCAGGACGGGGCCCGGGGTCTCGGGGCCAACGTCCTGACTTTC. Protein product: CASSQDGARGLGANVLTF.